What follows is one T cell receptor beta chain and its context. As yet, its antigen is unknown. These data originate in a study of PD-1 blockade in mismatch repair-deficient tumors. Findings of the study overall: Tumor-resident clones, often undetectable pretreatment in blood, expanded then contracted after pembrolizumab.

Assay: immunoSEQ multiplex PCR; the TCRdb copy retains only in-frame clones and omits some. This table has about 35,000 clones, 65% to 85% appearing once. Germline V gives CDR1 SGHNT, CDR2 YYREEE (reference sequence). The CDR3 is 13 amino acids. J lost 4 bases, V lost 5 bases, and 5 bases had no gene match. The chain is built from TRBV5-4 and TRBJ1-2; 7 bases fit TRBD1. This TCR derives from an adult with mismatch repair-deficient cancer. Source: PBMCs, taken roughly 6 weeks after starting pembrolizumab. This CDR3 reads CASRTGSGYGYTF. CDR3 sequence (DNA): TGTGCCAGCAGGACAGGGAGCGGCTATGGCTACACCTTC.